This paragraph reports one T cell receptor beta chain. Its antigen remains unknown. The source of the sample is a study of T cell responses to AZD1222 COVID-19 vaccine. Study-level findings and limits: Spike-specific TCR breadth rose after two AZD1222 doses, and depth rose as well.

Here immunoSEQ multiplex PCR was the method, and the copy in TCRdb shows in-frame clones only, minus some. The data contain about 120,000 clones, 85% to 90% of them seen just once; the ten biggest clones take up 3.1%. From germline, CDR1 is MRHNA and CDR2 SNTAGT. This CDR3 is 13 amino acids long. V shed 7 bases, J shed 3 bases, and the junction held 4 bases outside the gene matches. The sequencing used peripheral blood, collected on day 0 of AZD1222 vaccination. This clonotype was sampled from an adult in good health. The J gene is TRBJ2-7, the V gene TRBV6-4; the match to TRBD2 covers 9 bases. CDR3 bases: TGTGCCAGCAATAAGCGGGAGGTCTACGAGCAGTACTTC. It is translated as CASNKREVYEQYF.